The T cell receptor beta chain described here comes from a study of CD8+CD57+ T cells in acquired aplastic anemia. Points from the study as a whole: The study identified under 30 CD8+ CDR3 sequences shared by patients and controls. Patients and healthy controls showed no significant CD8+ Simpson's diversity difference.

This clonotype was counted many times. Its specificity is not known. The trim removed 9 bases at V and 3 bases at J, leaving 6 bases unmatched. The germline V gene has CDR1 LNHDA and CDR2 SQIVND (reference sequence). This CDR3 region has 13 residues. The sequenced patients had an expansion of CD8+CD57+ cells seen by flow cytometry. Sampling of blood occurred while the patients had still received no therapy. Genomic DNA acted as the template from which TCR beta VDJ combination and CDR3 sequence profiling were carried out. TCRdb re-analysed the reads in MiXCR, keeping a single row per CDR3 protein. Among some 170,000 distinct CDR3 sequences, around 63% were seen once, and the ten largest hold approximately 40%.

Sequencing was carried out using sorted CD4+, CD8+, or CD8+CD57+ T cells (not recorded which) from PBMCs. The receptor was derived from a human donor with aplastic anemia. The gene calls are TRBV19 and TRBJ2-7; 9 positions match TRBD1. CDR3 sequence: CASKRQGDYEQYF. The DNA for the CDR3 is TGTGCCAGCAAAAGACAGGGGGACTACGAGCAGTACTTC.